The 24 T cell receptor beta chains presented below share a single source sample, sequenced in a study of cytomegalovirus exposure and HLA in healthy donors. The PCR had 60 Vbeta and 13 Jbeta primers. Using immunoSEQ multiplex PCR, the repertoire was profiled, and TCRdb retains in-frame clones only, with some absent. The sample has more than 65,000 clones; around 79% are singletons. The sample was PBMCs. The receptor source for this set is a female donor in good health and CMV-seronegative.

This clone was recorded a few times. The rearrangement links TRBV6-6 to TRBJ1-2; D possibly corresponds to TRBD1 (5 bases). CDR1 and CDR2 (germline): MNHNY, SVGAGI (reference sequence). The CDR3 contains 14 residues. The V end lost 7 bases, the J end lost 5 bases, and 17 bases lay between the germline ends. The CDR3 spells CASIDGGERYGYTF. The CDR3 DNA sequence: TGTGCCAGCATTGATGGGGGGGAGAGGTATGGCTACACCTTC.

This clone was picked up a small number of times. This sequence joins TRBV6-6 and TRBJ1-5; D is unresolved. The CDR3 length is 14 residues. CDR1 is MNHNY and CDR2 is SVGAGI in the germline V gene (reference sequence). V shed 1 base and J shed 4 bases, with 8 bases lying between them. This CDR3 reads CASSYFGANQPQHF. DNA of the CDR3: TGTGCCAGCAGTTACTTCGGAGCGAATCAGCCCCAGCATTTT.

The CDR3: CASSFRGSGTGGYTF. The CDR3 DNA sequence: TGTGCCAGCAGTTTCCGCGGCAGCGGAACTGGCGGCTACACCTTC. The V and J genes are TRBV28 and TRBJ1-2; D is undetermined. Germline lookup yields CDR1 MDHEN and CDR2 SYDVKM. Trimming removed 3 bases from V and 8 bases from J, with 19 bases in between. The CDR3 length is 15 residues.

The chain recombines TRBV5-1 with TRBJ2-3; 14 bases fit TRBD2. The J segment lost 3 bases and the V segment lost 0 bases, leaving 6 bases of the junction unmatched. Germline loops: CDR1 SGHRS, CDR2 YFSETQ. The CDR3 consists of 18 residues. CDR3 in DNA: TGCGCCAGCAGCTTGGGACTAGCGGGAGGGCCAAGAACAGATACGCAGTATTTT. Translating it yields CASSLGLAGGPRTDTQYF.

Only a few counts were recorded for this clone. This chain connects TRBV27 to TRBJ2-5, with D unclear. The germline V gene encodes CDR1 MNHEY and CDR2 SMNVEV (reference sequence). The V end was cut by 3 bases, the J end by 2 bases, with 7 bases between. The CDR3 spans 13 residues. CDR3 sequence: CASSFNEQETQYF. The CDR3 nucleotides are TGTGCCAGCAGTTTCAACGAGCAAGAGACCCAGTACTTC.

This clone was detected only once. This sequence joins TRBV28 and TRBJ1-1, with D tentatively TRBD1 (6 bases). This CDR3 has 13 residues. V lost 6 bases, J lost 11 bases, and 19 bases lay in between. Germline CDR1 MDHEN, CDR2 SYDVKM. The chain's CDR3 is CASSGDNPTGAFF. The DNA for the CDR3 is TGTGCCAGCAGCGGGGACAACCCAACCGGGGCTTTCTTT.

CDR3 nucleotide sequence: TGTGCCAGCAGTGAAGACAGGGTAAAACTGTTTTTT. Translating it yields CASSEDRVKLFF. The V call is TRBV2, the J call TRBJ1-4, with D perhaps TRBD1 (6 bases). The CDR3 loop spans 12 amino acids. V gave up 1 base and J gave up 10 bases, with 7 bases separating them. CDR1 and CDR2 (germline): SNHLY, FYNNEI.

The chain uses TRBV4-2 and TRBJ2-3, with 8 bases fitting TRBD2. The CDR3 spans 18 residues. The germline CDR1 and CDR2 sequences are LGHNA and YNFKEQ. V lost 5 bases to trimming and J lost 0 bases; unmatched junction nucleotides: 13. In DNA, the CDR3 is TGTGCCAGCAGCGGACGGGAGGGCCACCCTATTAGCACAGATACGCAGTATTTT. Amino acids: CASSGREGHPISTDTQYF.

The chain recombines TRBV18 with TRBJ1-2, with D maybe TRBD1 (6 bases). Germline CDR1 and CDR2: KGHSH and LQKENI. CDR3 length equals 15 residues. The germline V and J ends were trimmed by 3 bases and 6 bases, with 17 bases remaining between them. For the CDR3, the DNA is TGTGCCAGCTCACCTCGAGCGGGGGGCGAGGATGGCTACACCTTC. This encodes CASSPRAGGEDGYTF. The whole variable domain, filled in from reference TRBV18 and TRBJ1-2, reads NAGVMQNPRHLVRRRGQEARLRCSPMKGHSHVYWYRQLPEEGLKFMVYLQKENIIDESGMPKERFSAEFPKEGPSILRIQQVVRGDSAAYFCASSPRAGGEDGYTFGSGTRLTVV.

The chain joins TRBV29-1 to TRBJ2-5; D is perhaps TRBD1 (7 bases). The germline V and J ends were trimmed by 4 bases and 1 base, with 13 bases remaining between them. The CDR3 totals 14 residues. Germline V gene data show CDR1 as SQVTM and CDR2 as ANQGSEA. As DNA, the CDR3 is TGCAGCGTTGTAAGACAGGGACTCCAAGAGACCCAGTACTTC. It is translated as CSVVRQGLQETQYF.

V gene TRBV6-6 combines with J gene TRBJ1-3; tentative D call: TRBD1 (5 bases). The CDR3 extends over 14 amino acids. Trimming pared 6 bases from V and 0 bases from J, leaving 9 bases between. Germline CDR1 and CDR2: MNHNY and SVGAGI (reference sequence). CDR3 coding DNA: TGTGCCAGCAGACTGACAGACTCTGGAAACACCATATATTTT. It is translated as CASRLTDSGNTIYF.

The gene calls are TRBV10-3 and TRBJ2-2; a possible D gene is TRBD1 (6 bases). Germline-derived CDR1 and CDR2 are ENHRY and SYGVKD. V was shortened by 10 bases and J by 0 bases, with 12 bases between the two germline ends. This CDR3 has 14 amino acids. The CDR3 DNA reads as TGTGCCACCAACAGGGATTCGAACACCGGGGAGCTGTTTTTT. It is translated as CATNRDSNTGELFF.

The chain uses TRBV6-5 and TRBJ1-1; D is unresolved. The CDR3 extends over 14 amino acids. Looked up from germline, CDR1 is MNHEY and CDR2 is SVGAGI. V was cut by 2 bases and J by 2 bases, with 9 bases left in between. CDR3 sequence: CASSYGSINTEAFF. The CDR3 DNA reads TGTGCCAGCAGTTACGGCTCAATAAACACTGAAGCTTTCTTT.

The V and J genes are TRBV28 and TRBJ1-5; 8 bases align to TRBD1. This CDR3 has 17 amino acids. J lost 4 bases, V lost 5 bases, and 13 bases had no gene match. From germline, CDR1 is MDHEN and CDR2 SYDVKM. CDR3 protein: CASSPYRTGIVNQPQHF. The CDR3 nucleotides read TGTGCCAGCAGTCCCTATCGGACAGGGATAGTGAATCAGCCCCAGCATTTT.

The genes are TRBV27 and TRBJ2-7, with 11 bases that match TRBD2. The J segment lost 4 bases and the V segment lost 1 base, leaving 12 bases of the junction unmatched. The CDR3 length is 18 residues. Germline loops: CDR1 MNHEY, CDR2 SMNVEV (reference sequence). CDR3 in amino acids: CASSLYGTSGLSRYEQYF. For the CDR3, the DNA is TGTGCCAGCAGTTTATACGGGACTAGCGGACTGTCGCGGTACGAGCAGTACTTC.

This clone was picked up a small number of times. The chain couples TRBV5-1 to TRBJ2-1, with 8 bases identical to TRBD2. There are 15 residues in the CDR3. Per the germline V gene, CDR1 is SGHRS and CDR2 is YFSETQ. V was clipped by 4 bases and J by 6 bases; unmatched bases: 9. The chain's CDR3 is CASSLGVAGLNEQFF. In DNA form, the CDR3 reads TGCGCCAGCAGCCTTGGGGTAGCGGGACTCAATGAGCAGTTCTTC.

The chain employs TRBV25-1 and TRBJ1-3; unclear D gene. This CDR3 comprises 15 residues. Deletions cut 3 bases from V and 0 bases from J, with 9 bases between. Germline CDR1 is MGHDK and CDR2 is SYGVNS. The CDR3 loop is CASSEGVFSGNTIYF. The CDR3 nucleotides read TGTGCCAGCAGTGAGGGAGTGTTCTCTGGAAACACCATATATTTT.

The CDR3 is CASSLWDRGQNEQYF. As DNA, the CDR3 is TGTGCCAGCAGCTTGTGGGACAGGGGGCAGAACGAGCAGTACTTC. The chain combines TRBV5-6 with TRBJ2-7, with 12 bases identical to TRBD1. CDR1 SGHDT and CDR2 YYEEEE come from the germline V gene. The length of the CDR3 is 15 residues. The V and J ends lost 1 base and 5 bases, in that order; junction bases with no gene match: 4.

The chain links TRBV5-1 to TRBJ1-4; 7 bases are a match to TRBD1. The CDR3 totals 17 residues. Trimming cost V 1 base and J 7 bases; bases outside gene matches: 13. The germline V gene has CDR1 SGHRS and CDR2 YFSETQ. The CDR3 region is CASSLYGQAIWSEKLFF. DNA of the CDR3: TGCGCCAGCAGCTTGTACGGACAGGCAATCTGGAGTGAAAAACTGTTTTTT.

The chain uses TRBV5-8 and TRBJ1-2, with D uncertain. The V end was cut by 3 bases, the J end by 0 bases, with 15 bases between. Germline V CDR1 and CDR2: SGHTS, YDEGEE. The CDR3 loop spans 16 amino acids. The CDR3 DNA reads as TGTGCCAGCAGCTCAAGTGACGCGGCGGCTAACTATGGCTACACCTTC. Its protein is CASSSSDAAANYGYTF. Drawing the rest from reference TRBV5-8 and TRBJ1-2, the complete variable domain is EAGVTQSPTHLIKTRGQQATLRCSPISGHTSVYWYQQALGLGLQFLLWYDEGEERNRGNFPPRFSGRQFPNYSSELNVNALELEDSALYLCASSSSDAAANYGYTFGSGTRLTVV.

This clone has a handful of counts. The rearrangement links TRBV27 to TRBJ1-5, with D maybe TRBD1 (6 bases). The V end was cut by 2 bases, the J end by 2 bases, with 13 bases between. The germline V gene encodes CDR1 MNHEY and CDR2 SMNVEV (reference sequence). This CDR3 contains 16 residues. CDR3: CASSLIYREGNQPQHF. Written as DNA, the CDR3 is TGTGCCAGCAGTTTAATTTACAGGGAAGGCAATCAGCCCCAGCATTTT.

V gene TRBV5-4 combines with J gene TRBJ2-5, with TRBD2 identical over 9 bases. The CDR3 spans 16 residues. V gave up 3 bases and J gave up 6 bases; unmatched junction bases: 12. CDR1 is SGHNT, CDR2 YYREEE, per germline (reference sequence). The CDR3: CASSSGGGGADKTQYF. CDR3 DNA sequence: TGTGCCAGCAGCTCGGGTGGCGGGGGGGCCGATAAGACCCAGTACTTC. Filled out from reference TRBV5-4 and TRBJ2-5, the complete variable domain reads ETGVTQSPTHLIKTRGQQVTLRCSSQSGHNTVSWYQQALGQGPQFIFQYYREEENGRGNFPPRFSGLQFPNYSSELNVNALELDDSALYLCASSSGGGGADKTQYFGPGTRLLVL.

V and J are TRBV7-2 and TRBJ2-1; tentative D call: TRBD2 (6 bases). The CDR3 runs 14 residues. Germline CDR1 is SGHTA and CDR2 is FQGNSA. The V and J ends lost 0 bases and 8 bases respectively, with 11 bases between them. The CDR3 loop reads CASSLAGGVDEQFF. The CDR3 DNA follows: TGTGCCAGCAGCTTAGCGGGAGGCGTAGATGAGCAGTTCTTC. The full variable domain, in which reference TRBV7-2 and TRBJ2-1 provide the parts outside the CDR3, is GAGVSQSPSNKVTEKGKDVELRCDPISGHTALYWYRQSLGQGLEFLIYFQGNSAPDKSGLPSDRFSAERTGGSVSTLTIQRTQQEDSAVYLCASSLAGGVDEQFFGPGTRLTVL.

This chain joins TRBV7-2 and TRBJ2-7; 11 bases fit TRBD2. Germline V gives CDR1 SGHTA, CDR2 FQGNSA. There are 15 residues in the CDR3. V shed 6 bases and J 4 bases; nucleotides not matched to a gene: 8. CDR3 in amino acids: CASSPSGGLGYEQYF. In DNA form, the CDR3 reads TGTGCCAGCAGTCCTAGCGGGGGGTTAGGGTACGAGCAGTACTTC.